A selection of T cell receptor beta chains follows, all from one sample in a study of spatial heterogeneity in lung cancer. MiXCR, run by TCRdb on the 5' RACE reads, gives a single entry per CDR3 protein. The repertoire includes around 110,000 distinct CDR3 sequences, 9% to 15% of them detected once, and 15% to 20% sits in the top ten. The sequenced sample was PBMCs, obtained at follow-up. The receptors come from a male donor with early-stage non-small cell lung cancer. CDR3s include the opening cysteine and the closing phenylalanine or tryptophan. The D gene is left open where the match is weak. Size is omitted from some rows. Given values are once, few, many or a class for expanded clones.

>TRBV29-1|TRBJ2-7|TRBD1|few
TGCAGCGTTGAAGGGGGACAGGGACCTTTCTACGAGCAGTACTTC
CSVEGGQGPFYEQYF
>TRBV29-1|TRBJ1-2|.|few
TGCAGCGTCCTGAGGGACTTAGGTACGGCTGGCTACACCTTC
CSVLRDLGTAGYTF
>TRBV30|TRBJ2-5|.|few
TGTGCCTGGAGTGTCTCGGCTACGGGGGGCAAGACCCAGTACTTC
CAWSVSATGGKTQYF
>TRBV20-1|TRBJ2-6|.|few
TGCAGTGCGAGCGAGTCTGGGGCCAACGTCCTGACTTTC
CSASESGANVLTF
>TRBV5-1|TRBJ2-3|TRBD1|many
TGCGCCAGCAGCTTCAGACAGGGGGCCACAGATACGCAGTATTTT
CASSFRQGATDTQYF
>TRBV28|TRBJ1-5|.|.
TGTGCCACCTTGAGGGGACCCCGCAATCAGCCCCAGCATTTT
CATLRGPRNQPQHF
>TRBV10-3|TRBJ2-1|TRBD1|few
TGTGCCATCAGTGGGGGACAGGGGGTAAGCAATGAGCAGTTCTTC
CAISGGQGVSNEQFF
>TRBV7-9|TRBJ2-3|TRBD1|few
TGTGCCAGCAGTCCTACAGGGGGCTTCTTCACAGATACGCAGTATTTT
CASSPTGGFFTDTQYF
>TRBV28|TRBJ2-7|.|few
TGTGCCAGCAGTTTTGGTTACTACGAGCAGTACTTC
CASSFGYYEQYF
>TRBV11-2|TRBJ2-5|TRBD2|.
TGTGCCAGCAGCCGGGGACTAGCGGGGGGGCCGGAAGAGACCCAGTACTTC
CASSRGLAGGPEETQYF
>TRBV6-1|TRBJ2-3|.|.
TGTGCCACCAAGTCCGGATTGACTAGCACAGATACGCAGTATTTT
CATKSGLTSTDTQYF
>TRBV24-1|TRBJ2-5|TRBD1|.
TGTGCCACCAGTGATTTGGGGGACAGGGGGCGTGAGACCCAGTACTTC
CATSDLGDRGRETQYF
>TRBV6-1|TRBJ2-7|.|.
TGTGCCAGCACCGGGCGCTACGAGCAGTACTTC
CASTGRYEQYF
>TRBV24-1|TRBJ2-1|TRBD1|many
TGTGCCACCAGTGATTTAGGGGACAGTCACTTCTTC
CATSDLGDSHFF
>TRBV25-1|TRBJ2-3|.|few
TGTGCCAGCAGTCCACACGGCTTAGCGGATACGCAGTATTTT
CASSPHGLADTQYF
>TRBV29-1|TRBJ1-3|TRBD1|few
TGCAGCGTTGACGGGGGACAGGGGAGCTCTGGAAACACCATATATTTT
CSVDGGQGSSGNTIYF
>TRBV29-1|TRBJ2-1|.|.
TGCAGCGTCGTATTCCGGGTACCGTTCTCCTACAATGAGCAGTTCTTC
CSVVFRVPFSYNEQFF
>TRBV20-1|TRBJ1-4|.|many
TGCAGTGCTAGCCCCCTACGTGAAAAACTGTTTTTT
CSASPLREKLFF
>TRBV20-1|TRBJ2-1|TRBD2|.
TGCAGTGCTAGAGACCCGACTAGCGGGGATGAGCAGTTCTTC
CSARDPTSGDEQFF
>TRBV30|TRBJ1-1|.|few
TGTGCCTGGAGTGTAATCCGGGCGGCGGAAGCTTTCTTT
CAWSVIRAAEAFF
>TRBV3-1|TRBJ1-5|.|many
TGTGCCAGCAGCAACACACAGAATCAGCCCCAGCATTTT
CASSNTQNQPQHF
>TRBV11-2|TRBJ2-1|.|.
TGTGCCAGCAGCTCCGCCCCGGACTCCATTTCCGGTGAGCAGTTCTTC
CASSSAPDSISGEQFF
>TRBV6-2/TRBV6-3|TRBJ2-1|.|few
TGTGCCAGCAGCGTTCAGGGGTATCGCAATGAGCAGTTCTTC
CASSVQGYRNEQFF
>TRBV7-2|TRBJ1-3|.|few
TGTGCCAGCAGCTTAGCGGCGGCTGGAAACACCATATATTTT
CASSLAAAGNTIYF
>TRBV25-1|TRBJ1-1|.|.
TGTGCCAGCAGGGGCAGGGGTCCTCCCTGGGACACTGAAGCTTTCTTT
CASRGRGPPWDTEAFF
>TRBV4-2|TRBJ2-5|TRBD2|many
TGTGCCAGCAGCCAAGGGACTAGTTACCAAGAGACCCAGTACTTC
CASSQGTSYQETQYF
>TRBV7-2|TRBJ2-1|.|many
TGTGCCAGCAGCTTAGGGGGACGGTCTTATGAGCAGTTCTTC
CASSLGGRSYEQFF
>TRBV10-3|TRBJ1-1|TRBD1|many
TGTGCCATCAGGGACGGACAGGGCTCGATTCTGGCTTTCTTT
CAIRDGQGSILAFF
>TRBV11-2|TRBJ1-4|.|.
TGTGCCAGCAGCTTTCGGACCCCGCGTGGGGAAAAACTGTTTTTT
CASSFRTPRGEKLFF
>TRBV12-3/TRBV12-4|TRBJ2-7|TRBD1|.
TGTGCCAGCAGTTCGACCGGGACAGGGTCCTACGAGCAGTACTTC
CASSSTGTGSYEQYF
>TRBV7-6|TRBJ2-5|TRBD2|few
TGTGCCAGTACAACTACAAGCGGGGGGAAATCGGAGACCCAGTACTTC
CASTTTSGGKSETQYF
>TRBV12-3/TRBV12-4|TRBJ1-1|.|many
TGTGCCAGCAGCCCCCGGGCAGGGAGTGCAGGCACTGAAGCTTTCTTT
CASSPRAGSAGTEAFF
>TRBV4-1|TRBJ2-7|TRBD1|many
TGCGCCAGCAGCTCCGGACAGGGGTACGAGCAGTACTTC
CASSSGQGYEQYF
>TRBV20-1|TRBJ1-5|.|.
TGCAGTGCCCTTAAAGGCCTGGCAAGTCAGGATCGGCCCCAGCATTTT
CSALKGLASQDRPQHF
>TRBV7-2|TRBJ2-1|TRBD2|.
TGTGCCAGCAGCTTATCTAGCGGGGTTTACAATGAGCAGTTCTTC
CASSLSSGVYNEQFF
>TRBV2|TRBJ1-4|TRBD1|many
TGTGCCAGCAGTTACAACAGGGGGGCGAATGAAAAACTGTTTTTT
CASSYNRGANEKLFF
>TRBV4-1|TRBJ2-7|.|few
TGCGCCAGCAGTTACGAAGGAGGTGGGGAGCAGTACTTC
CASSYEGGGEQYF
>TRBV28|TRBJ2-7|.|many
TGTGCCAGCGGCCACAGGGAACTGTACGAGCAGTACTTC
CASGHRELYEQYF
>TRBV28|TRBJ2-2|.|once
TGTGCCAGCAGGTCATCAGGGGTCACCGGGGAGCTGTTTTTT
CASRSSGVTGELFF
>TRBV20-1|TRBJ1-2|.|.
TGCAGTGCTGGGGGCGAGGGCAAGGGCTATGGCTACACCTTC
CSAGGEGKGYGYTF
>TRBV20-1|TRBJ2-7|.|many
TGCAGTGCCGAAGGGGGGCTCTACTACGAGCAGTACTTC
CSAEGGLYYEQYF
>TRBV28|TRBJ1-6|.|many
TGTGCCAGCAGTTTAAGGTCCATGAATTCACCCCTCCACTTT
CASSLRSMNSPLHF